This T cell receptor beta chain was identified in a study of glioma-infiltrating T cells. This clonotype was counted a few times. From germline, CDR1 is ENHRY and CDR2 SYGVKD. The CDR3 spans 14 residues. Trimming removed 0 bases at V and 5 bases at J, with 11 bases between. Amplification of TCR alpha and beta CDR3 regions from RNA used iRepertoire nested multiplex PCR. Using its own MiXCR run on the multiplex PCR reads, TCRdb lists one record per CDR3 protein. The profile shows more than 300,000 distinct CDR3 sequences, roughly two fifths of them singletons. This receptor was obtained from a human donor with low-grade glioma or glioblastoma, undergoing nonglioma brain surgery, or in good health (not recorded which). The chain uses TRBV10-3 and TRBJ2-7; TRBD1 might be the D (6 bases). Sequencing input: glioma tissue, nonneoplastic brain tissue, or PBMCs (not recorded which). The CDR3 here is CAISESYRVDEQYF. The CDR3 nucleotides read TGTGCCATCAGTGAGTCCTACAGGGTCGACGAGCAGTACTTC.